These T cell receptor beta chains were read from a single sample in a study of CD8+ T cells in alopecia areata. Assay used: immunoSEQ multiplex PCR; TCRdb lists only in-frame clones, some missing. The repertoire includes around 120,000 clones, over 60% of them detected once, and roughly 3.1% sits in the top ten. The sequenced material came from CD4+ T cells sorted from blood. These TCRs come from a human donor in good health. Both conserved end residues are part of each CDR3. Fields, in order: clone size, J gene, D gene, V gene, CDR3 DNA, CDR3 protein. D genes are given only for firm matches. Size is stated for part of the rows, as once, few or many counts, or as a class when the clone is expanded.

few TRBJ1-1 . TRBV29-1 TGCAGCGTACGACAAGTACTCCAGAACACTGAAGCTTTCTTT CSVRQVLQNTEAFF
. TRBJ1-1 . TRBV4-1 TGCGCCAGCAGCCAACTCCCATACACTGAAGCTTTCTTT CASSQLPYTEAFF
once TRBJ1-2 . TRBV7-9 TGTGCCAGCAGCTTAGAGGCAGCGACCTATGGCTACACCTTC CASSLEAATYGYTF
. TRBJ2-3 . TRBV4-1 TGCGCCAGCAGATTGGTGGCGACATCGGGCTTCGATACGCAGTATTTT CASRLVATSGFDTQYF
. TRBJ2-3 TRBD1 TRBV7-9 TGTGCCAGCAGCTTCGGACAGGGAGGCACAGATACGCAGTATTTT CASSFGQGGTDTQYF
. TRBJ1-5 . TRBV19 TGTGCCAGTAGTCAGCGAAACCAGCCCCAGCATTTT CASSQRNQPQHF
. TRBJ1-6 TRBD1 TRBV5-6 TGTGCCAGCAGCTTAGACAGGGGAGACTGGAATTCACCCCTCCACTTT CASSLDRGDWNSPLHF
. TRBJ1-3 . TRBV2 TGTGCCAGCAGTGAATCTCGGAGTTCTGGAAACACCATATATTTT CASSESRSSGNTIYF
. TRBJ2-7 . TRBV5-1 TGCGCCAGCAGCTTGGAGGGGGCCTACGAGCAGTACTTC CASSLEGAYEQYF
. TRBJ1-2 TRBD1 TRBV29-1 TGCAGCGTCGGGACAGGGGACTATGGCTACACCTTC CSVGTGDYGYTF
. TRBJ2-1 . TRBV11-2 TGTGCCAGCAGCGAAGGTACGAAAGCCTACAATGAGCAGTTCTTC CASSEGTKAYNEQFF
. TRBJ2-5 . TRBV6-5 TGTGCCAGCAGATTCGGAGCCCAAGAGACCCAGTACTTC CASRFGAQETQYF
. TRBJ2-7 TRBD1 TRBV5-4 TGTGCCAGCAGCAAGGGACAGGGTAACGAGCAGTACTTC CASSKGQGNEQYF
few TRBJ1-3 . TRBV29-1 TGCAGCGCAGCGACAGGAATCGACACCATATATTTT CSAATGIDTIYF
. TRBJ2-7 TRBD1 TRBV28 TGTGCCAGCACCTACCTGGGACAGGGAAGCTCCTACGAGCAGTACTTC CASTYLGQGSSYEQYF
. TRBJ2-3 . TRBV5-1 TGCGCCAGCAGCTTGGCCCCAGATACGCAGTATTTT CASSLAPDTQYF
. TRBJ2-5 . TRBV5-1 TGCGCCAGCAGCTTGTCACAGTACGGAGAGACCCAGTACTTC CASSLSQYGETQYF
. TRBJ2-7 . TRBV7-6 TGTGCCAGCAGCTTAGTAAAAGTGCAGTACTTC CASSLVKVQYF
. TRBJ1-2 . TRBV29-1 TGCAGCGTTGCCACAGCCTATGGCTACACCTTC CSVATAYGYTF
. TRBJ1-1 . TRBV7-9 TGTGCCAGCAGCTTAGCGTGGAGTGCGGGGGACACTGAAGCTTTCTTT CASSLAWSAGDTEAFF
few TRBJ2-1 . TRBV18 TGTGCCAGCTCACCGTCGGGAACCGACAGCAATGAGCAGTTCTTC CASSPSGTDSNEQFF
few TRBJ1-1 . TRBV10-3 TGTGCCATCCTTAAGGCGGGCGGAAACACTGAAGCTTTCTTT CAILKAGGNTEAFF
. TRBJ1-2 . TRBV27 TGTGCCAGCAGTCTTCGGACCGGAGCCCAGGCAAGCTATGGCTACACCTTC CASSLRTGAQASYGYTF
. TRBJ2-5 . TRBV18 TGTGCCAGCTCAACGACTACGGGGTGGTACCAAGAGACCCAGTACTTC CASSTTTGWYQETQYF
. TRBJ2-4 . TRBV2 TGTGCCAGCAGTGACGCAGTCCCTATTCAGTACTTC CASSDAVPIQYF
. TRBJ2-3 . TRBV6-4 TGTGCCAGCAGTCGGGACTTCCTCACAGATACGCAGTATTTT CASSRDFLTDTQYF
. TRBJ1-1 . TRBV2 TGTGCCAGCACGAGGGGTGAGAACACTGAAGCTTTCTTT CASTRGENTEAFF
. TRBJ2-5 TRBD2 TRBV2 TGTGCCAGCAGTGGCACTAGCGGACTACTCCAAGAGACCCAGTACTTC CASSGTSGLLQETQYF
. TRBJ2-5 . TRBV9 TGTGCCAGCAGCGCGCCGGATTGGGATGAGACCCAGTACTTC CASSAPDWDETQYF
. TRBJ2-1 . TRBV9 TGTGCCAGCAGCACAAGAACAGGCCGCTTCTACAATGAGCAGTTCTTC CASSTRTGRFYNEQFF
. TRBJ2-2 . TRBV9 TGTGCCAGCAGCGTAGCTGTGGGTGCCGACACCGGGGAGCTGTTTTTT CASSVAVGADTGELFF
. TRBJ1-1 TRBD1 TRBV2 TGTGCCAGCAGTAGGGGGCGCGACACTGAAGCTTTCTTT CASSRGRDTEAFF
. TRBJ2-3 . TRBV7-2 TGTGCCAGCAGCGTGGGGGGGCGGACAGATACGCAGTATTTT CASSVGGRTDTQYF
. TRBJ2-4 . TRBV29-1 TGCAGCGTCGTTGACAGGGCCAAAAACATTCAGTACTTC CSVVDRAKNIQYF
. TRBJ1-1 . TRBV29-1 TGCAGCGTTCGACAGATGAACACTGAAGCTTTCTTT CSVRQMNTEAFF
once TRBJ2-5 TRBD1 TRBV25-1 TGTGCCAGCACCAAGGGACAGGGTGGGAAAGAGACCCAGTACTTC CASTKGQGGKETQYF
. TRBJ2-1 . TRBV19 TGTGCCAGTAGTCCCGTTAACACCTACGGCGCGTTCTTC CASSPVNTYGAFF
once TRBJ1-1 TRBD1 TRBV5-1 TGCGCCAGCAGCTTGGGAGACAGGGGTGTGACTGAAGCTTTCTTT CASSLGDRGVTEAFF
few TRBJ2-1 . TRBV19 TGTGCCAGTAATAAGGGTTACAATGAGCAGTTCTTC CASNKGYNEQFF
. TRBJ1-2 . TRBV29-1 TGCAGCGTTGAAAGTTCTATGGGCAAGGGGGTTGGCTACACCTTC CSVESSMGKGVGYTF